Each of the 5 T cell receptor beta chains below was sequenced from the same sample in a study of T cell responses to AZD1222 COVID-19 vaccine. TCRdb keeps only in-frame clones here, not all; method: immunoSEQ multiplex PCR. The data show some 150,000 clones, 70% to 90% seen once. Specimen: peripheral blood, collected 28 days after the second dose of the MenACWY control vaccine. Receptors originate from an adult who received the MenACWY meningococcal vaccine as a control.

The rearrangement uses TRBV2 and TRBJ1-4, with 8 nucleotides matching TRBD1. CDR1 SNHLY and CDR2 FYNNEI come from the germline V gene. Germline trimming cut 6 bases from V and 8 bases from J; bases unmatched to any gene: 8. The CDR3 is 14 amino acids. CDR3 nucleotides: TGTGCCAGCAGCGGACAGGGCCTCGCGGAAAAACTGTTTTTT. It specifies CASSGQGLAEKLFF.

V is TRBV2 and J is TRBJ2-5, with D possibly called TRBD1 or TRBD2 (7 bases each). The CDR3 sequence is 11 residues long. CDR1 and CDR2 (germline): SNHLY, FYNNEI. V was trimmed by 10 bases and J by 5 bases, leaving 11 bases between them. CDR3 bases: TGTGCCACCCAGGGGGGGGAGACCCAGTACTTC. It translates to CATQGGETQYF.

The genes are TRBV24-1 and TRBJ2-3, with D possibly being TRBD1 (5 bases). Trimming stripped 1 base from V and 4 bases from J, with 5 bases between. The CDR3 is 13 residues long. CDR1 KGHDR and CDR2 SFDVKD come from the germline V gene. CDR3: CATSDFRADTQYF. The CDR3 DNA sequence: TGTGCCACCAGTGATTTCAGGGCAGATACGCAGTATTTT.

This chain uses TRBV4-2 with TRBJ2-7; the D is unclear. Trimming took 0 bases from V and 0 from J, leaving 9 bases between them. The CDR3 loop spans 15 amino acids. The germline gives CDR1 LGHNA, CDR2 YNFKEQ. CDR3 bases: TGTGCCAGCAGCCAAGAGCAAGGGCCCTCCTACGAGCAGTACTTC. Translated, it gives CASSQEQGPSYEQYF.

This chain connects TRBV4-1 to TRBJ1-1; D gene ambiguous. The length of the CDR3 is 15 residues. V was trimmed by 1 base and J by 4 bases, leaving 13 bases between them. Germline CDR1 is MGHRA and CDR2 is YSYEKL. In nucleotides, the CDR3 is TGCGCCAGCAGCCAAGGTGCTCTTGTTGGCACTGAAGCTTTCTTT. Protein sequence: CASSQGALVGTEAFF.